The present entry profiles one T cell receptor (beta chain) with its context. There is no known antigen for this receptor. A much larger clone lies one base from this, so it may be a read error. Library prep was done by PCR. Sequencing was performed on an Illumina HiSeq 2500. TCR library preparation used molecular barcoding, with unique molecular identifiers applied to normalize quantification of the TCRbeta repertoire. The public reads were quality trimmed at Q25 with fastp and then assembled into clones with MiXCR by TCRdb, keeping productive beta chains. Under each unique CDR3 protein, matching rows form one entry showing the most common genes and DNA. For this sample there are 200,000 to 250,000 distinct CDR3 sequences; approximately 9.9% appear just once. The ten largest clones represent approximately 4.7% of the sample. The sample is drawn from a study of T-cell reconstitution after alpha-beta-depleted transplantation in children listed by TCRdb under 2016. As for the study more broadly: Using TCR repertoire profiling, the study quantitatively followed how T-cell immune reconstitution unfolded in children after TCRalphabeta/CD19-depleted allogeneic hematopoietic cell transplantation.

CDR1 SQVTM and CDR2 ANQGSEA are derived from the germline V gene. The CDR3 contains 17 residues, cysteine and phenylalanine counted. The entry retains the CDR3 DNA only, 51 bases that are in frame from base 1. This chain joins TRBV29-1 to TRBJ2-3, with 10 bases in between that match TRBD1. Sequencing was performed on PBMCs from the stem cell graft donor, taken from the stem cell graft. This sequence was found in a human donor who donated a stem cell graft to a child with SCID. The bases read TGCGGCGTTCGACTCGTAGACAGGGGGCCCCCGGCGGATACGCAGTATTTT. This gives the protein CGVRLVDRGPPADTQYF.